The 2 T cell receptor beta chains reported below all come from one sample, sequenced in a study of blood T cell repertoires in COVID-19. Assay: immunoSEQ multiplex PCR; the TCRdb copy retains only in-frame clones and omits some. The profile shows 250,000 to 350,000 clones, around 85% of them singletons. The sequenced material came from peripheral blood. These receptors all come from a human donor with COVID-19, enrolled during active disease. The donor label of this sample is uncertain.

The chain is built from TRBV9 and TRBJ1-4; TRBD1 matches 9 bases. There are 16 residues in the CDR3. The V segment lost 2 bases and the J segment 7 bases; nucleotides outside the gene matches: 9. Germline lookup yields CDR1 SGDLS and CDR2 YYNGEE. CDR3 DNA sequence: TGTGCCAGCAGCGTTGGGACAGGGCTTAGGGGTGAAAAACTGTTTTTT. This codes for CASSVGTGLRGEKLFF.

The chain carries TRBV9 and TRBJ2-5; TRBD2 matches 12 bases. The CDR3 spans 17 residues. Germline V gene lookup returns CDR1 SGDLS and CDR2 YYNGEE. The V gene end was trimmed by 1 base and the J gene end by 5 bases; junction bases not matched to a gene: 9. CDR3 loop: CASSVNLAGGPSETQYF. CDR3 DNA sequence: TGTGCCAGCAGCGTAAATCTAGCGGGAGGGCCCTCGGAGACCCAGTACTTC.